This entry concerns a single T cell receptor (beta chain). This specimen comes from a study of T cell responses to AZD1222 COVID-19 vaccine. TCRdb keeps only in-frame clones here, not all; method: immunoSEQ multiplex PCR. Of about 150,000 clones in the sample, 90% are singletons; the top ten hold around 18%. CDR3 length: 17 amino acids. V was clipped by 4 bases and J by 6 bases; unmatched bases: 7. Germline V gene lookup returns CDR1 LGHDT and CDR2 YNNKEL (reference sequence). The chain joins TRBV3-1 (or the pseudogene TRBV3-2) to TRBJ2-4; 15 bases agree with TRBD2. The receptor's source is an adult in good health. The starting material was peripheral blood, obtained on day 0 of AZD1222 vaccination. CDR3 nucleotides: TGTGCCAGCAGCCGGGGACTAGCGGGAGGCGTAGGAAACATTCAGTACTTC. This codes for CASSRGLAGGVGNIQYF.